Listed here is a single TCR beta chain. Its target is not known. Germline is not matched at one junction end, which may reflect a read error. The record originates from a study of cytomegalovirus exposure and HLA in healthy donors. Study overall: When about 400 donors were genotyped, roughly 78% of them were found to fall in the Caucasian-associated ancestry cluster.

Findings of the study overall: Cytomegalovirus status was reportedly diagnosed by the classifier with high specificity and sensitivity. Presence/absence analyses assumed roughly uniform sequencing depth across donors.

This CDR3 has 13 residues. Germline CDR1 SGHKS, CDR2 YYEKEE (reference sequence). Researchers ran the PCR with 60 Vbeta and 13 Jbeta primers. This table comes from immunoSEQ multiplex PCR, and its TCRdb copy is limited to in-frame clones, with some not included. The data show roughly 180,000 clones, 70% to 75% seen once. The chain has TRBV5-5 and TRBJ2-3; D is undetermined. Source material: PBMCs. The TCR comes from a male donor in good health and CMV-seronegative. The CDR3 protein is CASSFLTIDTQYF. Written as DNA, the CDR3 is TGTGCCAGCAGCTTTTTAACGATCGATACACAGTATTTT.